Below, 4 T cell receptor beta chains from the same sample are listed, as sequenced in a study of blood T cell repertoires in COVID-19. The repertoire was sequenced with immunoSEQ multiplex PCR; TCRdb's copy has only in-frame clones and lacks some. The repertoire includes roughly 200,000 clones, roughly 78% of them detected once, and 2.5% to 3% sits in the top ten. Sequenced material: peripheral blood. The receptors here all came from a woman older than 75 with active or convalescent COVID-19.

This clone was found many times. The chain recombines TRBV19 with TRBJ2-1, with TRBD2 matching over 7 bases. CDR3 length: 14 residues. CDR1 is LNHDA, CDR2 SQIVND, per germline (reference sequence). Trimming took 2 bases from V and 4 from J; bases not matched to a gene: 2. CDR3 bases: TGTGCCAGTAGTATAATCGGGGGGTACAATGAGCAGTTCTTC. Its translation: CASSIIGGYNEQFF.

The chain recombines TRBV19 with TRBJ2-1, with 7 positions matching TRBD1. V trimming: 3 bases; J trimming: 8 bases; junction bases outside the gene matches: 7. Germline V gives CDR1 LNHDA, CDR2 SQIVND (reference sequence). CDR3 length: 14 amino acids. CDR3 loop: CASSIRTGSDEQFF. The CDR3 coding sequence is TGTGCCAGTAGTATTCGGACAGGAAGCGATGAGCAGTTCTTC.

V and J are TRBV15 and TRBJ2-7, with a tentative D call TRBD2 (7 bases). With 0 bases removed from V and 12 bases from J, the gap between germline ends came to 12 bases. The CDR3 loop spans 12 amino acids. The germline gives CDR1 LNHNV, CDR2 YYDKDF (reference sequence). In nucleotides, the CDR3 is TGTGCCACCAGCAGAGATGGGCGGGGGCCGTACTTC. It encodes CATSRDGRGPYF.

The chain employs TRBV19 and TRBJ2-1, with 7 nucleotides matching TRBD2. J lost 4 bases, V lost 5 bases, and 5 bases had no gene match. The CDR3 has 14 residues. The germline CDR1 and CDR2 sequences are LNHDA and SQIVND (reference sequence). The CDR3 region is CASSLGLSYNEQFF. As DNA, the CDR3 is TGTGCCAGTAGTCTGGGACTATCTTACAATGAGCAGTTCTTC.